The 10 T cell receptor beta chains given below trace back to one sample, sequenced in a study of cytomegalovirus exposure and HLA in healthy donors. Some clones are missing from TCRdb's copy, which holds only in-frame ones; the method was immunoSEQ multiplex PCR. The data hold about 120,000 clones, with about 91% observed a single time. The sample taken for sequencing was PBMCs. The receptors originated from a man younger than 30 in good health and CMV-seronegative.

The gene calls are TRBV5-1 and TRBJ2-3, with TRBD2 identical over 7 bases. The CDR3 is 13 residues long. Germline CDR1 SGHRS, CDR2 YFSETQ. Unmatched junction bases numbered 3, after V lost 4 bases and J lost 4 bases. The CDR3, as DNA: TGCGCCAGCAGCGGGGAGGGTTCAGATACGCAGTATTTT. It encodes CASSGEGSDTQYF.

The V gene is TRBV11-3, the J gene TRBJ2-2; maybe TRBD2 (6 bases). The CDR3 loop spans 16 amino acids. V was trimmed by 6 bases and J by 8 bases, leaving 22 bases between them. Germline V gene sequence: CDR1 SGHNT, CDR2 YENEEA. CDR3 protein: CASSIKIIWGTGELFF. The CDR3 nucleotides are TGTGCCAGCAGTATCAAAATTATCTGGGGGACTGGGGAGCTGTTTTTT.

The chain employs TRBV28 and TRBJ1-1; 7 bases fit TRBD1. CDR1 is MDHEN, CDR2 SYDVKM, per germline. After removal of 2 bases from V and 4 bases from J, the junction contained 10 bases not matched to a gene. The CDR3 is 16 residues long. The CDR3 spells CASSLLVSRGITEAFF. CDR3 DNA sequence: TGTGCCAGCAGTTTACTTGTAAGCAGGGGGATCACTGAAGCTTTCTTT. Variable domain in full (rest from reference TRBV28 and TRBJ1-1): DVKVTQSSRYLVKRTGEKVFLECVQDMDHENMFWYRQDPGLGLRLIYFSYDVKMKEKGDIPEGYSVSREKKERFSLILESASTNQTSMYLCASSLLVSRGITEAFFGQGTRLTVV.

The V call is TRBV5-1, the J call TRBJ2-7; D possibly corresponds to TRBD1 (6 bases). CDR3 length: 17 residues. Germline V gene sequence: CDR1 SGHRS, CDR2 YFSETQ. V was pared by 4 bases and J by 3 bases, with 23 bases between. The CDR3 here is CASSPSGGVSGFYEQYF. DNA of the CDR3: TGCGCCAGCAGCCCGTCTGGGGGCGTATCGGGCTTCTACGAGCAGTACTTC.

The CDR3 DNA reads as TGTGCCAGCAAAAAAAGGGTTTCGGGAGCTACTGAAGCTTTCTTT. Its protein is CASKKRVSGATEAFF. This chain connects TRBV5-6 to TRBJ1-1; D remains unclear. From germline, CDR1 is SGHDT and CDR2 YYEEEE. V was cut by 6 bases and J by 5 bases, with 20 bases left in between. The CDR3 totals 15 residues.

For the CDR3, the DNA is TGTGCCAGCAGTGACTCGAGACAGGGTGGTGAGACCCAGTACTTC. This encodes CASSDSRQGGETQYF. The chain couples TRBV6-4 to TRBJ2-5; the match to TRBD1 covers 7 bases. Germline V CDR1 and CDR2: MRHNA, SNTAGT. The CDR3 consists of 15 residues. V lost 0 bases to trimming and J lost 5 bases; unmatched junction nucleotides: 6.

The chain uses TRBV7-8 and TRBJ2-7; D is uncertain. Trimming shortened V by 4 bases and J by 1 base, and 14 bases separated the two germline ends. The CDR3 sequence is 15 residues long. Germline V CDR1 and CDR2: SGHVS, FQNEAQ. Written as DNA, the CDR3 is TGTGCCAGCAGCTCACTTCGATTAAGTTCCTACGAGCAGTACTTC. Translating it yields CASSSLRLSSYEQYF. Filled out from reference TRBV7-8 and TRBJ2-7, the complete variable domain reads GAGVSQSPRYKVAKRGQDVALRCDPISGHVSLFWYQQALGQGPEFLTYFQNEAQLDKSGLPSDRFFAERPEGSVSTLKIQRTQQEDSAVYLCASSSLRLSSYEQYFGPGTRLTVT.

This rearrangement joins TRBV10-3 to TRBJ2-5; 9 nucleotides match TRBD1. Losses at the gene ends were 10 bases for V and 4 bases for J; bases not matched to a gene: 7. The CDR3 runs 13 residues. Per germline, CDR1 ENHRY and CDR2 SYGVKD. Here the CDR3 DNA reads TGTGCCAGTAACAGGGGGCTAGGAGAGACCCAGTACTTC. Translating gives CASNRGLGETQYF.

This sequence joins TRBV6-1 and TRBJ2-5; 7 bases match TRBD2. Trimming at V came to 6 bases and at J to 4 bases, leaving 8 bases not matched to a gene. Germline CDR1 and CDR2: MNHNS and SASEGT. CDR3 length equals 14 residues. In DNA, the CDR3 is TGTGCCAGCAGGAGGACTAGACTCGCAGAGACCCAGTACTTC. It specifies CASRRTRLAETQYF.

V gene TRBV9 combines with J gene TRBJ2-1, with 8 bases lining up with TRBD2. The germline V gene has CDR1 SGDLS and CDR2 YYNGEE. This CDR3 spans 15 amino acids. V shed 0 bases and J 4 bases; nucleotides not matched to a gene: 3. CDR3 sequence reads: CASSVGGGNYNEQFF. The CDR3 nucleotides read TGTGCCAGCAGCGTAGGCGGGGGGAATTACAATGAGCAGTTCTTC.